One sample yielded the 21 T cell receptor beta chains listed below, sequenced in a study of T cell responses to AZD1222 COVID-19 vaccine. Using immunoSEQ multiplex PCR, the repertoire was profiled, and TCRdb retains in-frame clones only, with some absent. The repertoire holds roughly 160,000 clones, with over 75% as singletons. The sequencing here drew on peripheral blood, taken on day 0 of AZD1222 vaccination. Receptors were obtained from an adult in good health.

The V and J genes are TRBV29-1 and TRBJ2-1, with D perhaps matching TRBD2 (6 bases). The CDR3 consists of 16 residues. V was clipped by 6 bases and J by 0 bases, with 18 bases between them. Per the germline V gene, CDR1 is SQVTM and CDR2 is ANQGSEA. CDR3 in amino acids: CSVERGTGSSYNEQFF. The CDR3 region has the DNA TGCAGCGTGGAACGCGGGACTGGCAGCTCCTACAATGAGCAGTTCTTC.

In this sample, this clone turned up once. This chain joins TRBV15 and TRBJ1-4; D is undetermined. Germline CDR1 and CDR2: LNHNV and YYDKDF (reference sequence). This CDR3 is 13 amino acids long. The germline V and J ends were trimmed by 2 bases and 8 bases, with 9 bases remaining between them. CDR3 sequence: CATSRYYDEKLFF. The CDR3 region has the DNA TGTGCCACCAGCAGATACTACGACGAAAAACTGTTTTTT.

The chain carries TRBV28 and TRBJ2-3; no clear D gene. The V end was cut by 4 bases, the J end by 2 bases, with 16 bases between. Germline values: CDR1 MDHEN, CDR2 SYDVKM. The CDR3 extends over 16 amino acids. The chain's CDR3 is CASSSPPAKYTDTQYF. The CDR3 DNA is TGTGCCAGCAGTTCCCCCCCCGCCAAGTACACAGATACGCAGTATTTT.

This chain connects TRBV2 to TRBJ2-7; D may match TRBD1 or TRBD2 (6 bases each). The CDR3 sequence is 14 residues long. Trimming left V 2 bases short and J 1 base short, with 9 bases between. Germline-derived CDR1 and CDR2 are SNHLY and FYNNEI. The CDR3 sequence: CASSERGDSYEQYF. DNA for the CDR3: TGTGCCAGCAGTGAAAGGGGGGATTCCTACGAGCAGTACTTC.

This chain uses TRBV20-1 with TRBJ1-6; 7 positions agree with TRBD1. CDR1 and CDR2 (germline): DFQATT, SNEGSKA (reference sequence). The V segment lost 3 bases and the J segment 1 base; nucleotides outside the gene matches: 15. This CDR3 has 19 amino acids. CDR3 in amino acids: CSASLADTGVMSYNSPLHF. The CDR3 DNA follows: TGCAGTGCTAGTCTCGCCGACACAGGGGTGATGTCCTATAATTCACCCCTCCACTTT.

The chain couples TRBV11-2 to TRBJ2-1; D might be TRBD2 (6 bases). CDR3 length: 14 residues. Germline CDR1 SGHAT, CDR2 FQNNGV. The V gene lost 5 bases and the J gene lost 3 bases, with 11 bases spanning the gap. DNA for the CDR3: TGTGCCAGCAGCCTTAGCGGAAGCTACAATGAGCAGTTCTTC. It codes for CASSLSGSYNEQFF.

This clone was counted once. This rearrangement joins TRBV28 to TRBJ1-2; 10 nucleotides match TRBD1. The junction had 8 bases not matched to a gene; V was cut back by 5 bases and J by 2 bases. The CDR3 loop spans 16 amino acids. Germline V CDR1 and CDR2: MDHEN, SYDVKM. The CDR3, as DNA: TGTGCCAGCAGTGGGACAGGGGAGAACGCCAACTATGGCTACACCTTC. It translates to CASSGTGENANYGYTF.

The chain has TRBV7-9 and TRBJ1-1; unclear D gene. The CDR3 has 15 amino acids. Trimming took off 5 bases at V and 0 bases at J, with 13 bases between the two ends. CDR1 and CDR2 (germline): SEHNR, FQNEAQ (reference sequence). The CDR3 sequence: CASSPLVSMNTEAFF. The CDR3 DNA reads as TGTGCCAGCAGCCCCCTGGTCAGCATGAACACTGAAGCTTTCTTT.

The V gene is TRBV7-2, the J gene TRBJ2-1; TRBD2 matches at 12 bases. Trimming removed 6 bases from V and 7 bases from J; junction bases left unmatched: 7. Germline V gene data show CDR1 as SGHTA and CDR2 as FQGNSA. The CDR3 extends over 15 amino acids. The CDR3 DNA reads TGTGCCAGCAGAGTACTAGCGGGGGGCGCTAATGAGCAGTTCTTC. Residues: CASRVLAGGANEQFF.

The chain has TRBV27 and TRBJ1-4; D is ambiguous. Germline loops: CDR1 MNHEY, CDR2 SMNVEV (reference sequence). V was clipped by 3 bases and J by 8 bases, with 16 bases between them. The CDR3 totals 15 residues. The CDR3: CASSFLGPPEEKLFF. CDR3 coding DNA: TGTGCCAGCAGTTTCCTCGGACCGCCAGAGGAAAAACTGTTTTTT.

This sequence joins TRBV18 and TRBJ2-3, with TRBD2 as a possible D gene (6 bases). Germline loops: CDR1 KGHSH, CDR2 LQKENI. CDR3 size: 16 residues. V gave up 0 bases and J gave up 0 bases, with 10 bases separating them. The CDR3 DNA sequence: TGTGCCAGCTCACCACCAGGAGGGGTCAGCACAGATACGCAGTATTTT. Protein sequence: CASSPPGGVSTDTQYF.

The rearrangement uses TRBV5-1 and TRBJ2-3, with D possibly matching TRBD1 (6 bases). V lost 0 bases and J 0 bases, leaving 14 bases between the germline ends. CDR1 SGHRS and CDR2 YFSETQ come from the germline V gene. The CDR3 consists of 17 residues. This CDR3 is CASSLARGVTSTDTQYF. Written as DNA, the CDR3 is TGCGCCAGCAGCTTGGCCAGGGGTGTAACTAGCACAGATACGCAGTATTTT.

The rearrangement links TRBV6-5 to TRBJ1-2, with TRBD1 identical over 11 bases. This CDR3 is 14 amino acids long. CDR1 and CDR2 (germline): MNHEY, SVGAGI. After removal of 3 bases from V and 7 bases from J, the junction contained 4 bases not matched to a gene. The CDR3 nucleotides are TGTGCCAGCAGTTATGGGACAGGGGGGGGTGGCTACACCTTC. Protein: CASSYGTGGGGYTF.

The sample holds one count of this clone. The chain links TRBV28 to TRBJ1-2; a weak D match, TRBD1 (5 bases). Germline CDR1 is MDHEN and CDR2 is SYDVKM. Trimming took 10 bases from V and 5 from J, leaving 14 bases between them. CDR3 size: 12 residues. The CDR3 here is CAIGLGEYGYTF. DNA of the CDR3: TGTGCCATCGGCTTGGGGGAGTATGGCTACACCTTC.

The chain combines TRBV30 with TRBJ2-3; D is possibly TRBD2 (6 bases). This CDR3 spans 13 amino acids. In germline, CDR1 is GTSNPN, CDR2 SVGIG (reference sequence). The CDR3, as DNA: TGTGCGTTAGGCGGGACTAGCACAGATACGCAGTATTTT. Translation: CALGGTSTDTQYF.

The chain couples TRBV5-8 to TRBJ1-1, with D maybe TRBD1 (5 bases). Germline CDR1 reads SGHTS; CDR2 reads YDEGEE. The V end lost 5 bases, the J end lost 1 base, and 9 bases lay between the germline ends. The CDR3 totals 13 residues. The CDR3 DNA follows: TGTGCCAGCAGTAGGGGACCGAACACTGAAGCTTTCTTT. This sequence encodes CASSRGPNTEAFF.

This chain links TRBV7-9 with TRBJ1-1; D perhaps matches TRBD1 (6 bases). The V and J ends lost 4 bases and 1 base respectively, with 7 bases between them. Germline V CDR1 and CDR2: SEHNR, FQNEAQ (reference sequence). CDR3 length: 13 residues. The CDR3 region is CASSSTGNTEAFF. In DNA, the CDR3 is TGTGCCAGCAGCTCGACAGGGAACACTGAAGCTTTCTTT.

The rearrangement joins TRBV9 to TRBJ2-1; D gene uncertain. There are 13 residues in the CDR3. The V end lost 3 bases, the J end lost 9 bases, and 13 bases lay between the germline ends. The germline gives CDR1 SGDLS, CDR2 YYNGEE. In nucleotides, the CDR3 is TGTGCCAGCAGCGCGCAACCGGATGTTGAGCAGTTCTTC. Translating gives CASSAQPDVEQFF.

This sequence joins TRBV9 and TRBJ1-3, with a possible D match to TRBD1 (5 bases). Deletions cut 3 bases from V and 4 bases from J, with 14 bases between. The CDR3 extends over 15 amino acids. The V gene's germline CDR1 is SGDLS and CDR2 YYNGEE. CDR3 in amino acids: CASSGRQIWGNTIYF. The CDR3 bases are TGTGCCAGCAGCGGGCGACAGATTTGGGGAAACACCATATATTTT.

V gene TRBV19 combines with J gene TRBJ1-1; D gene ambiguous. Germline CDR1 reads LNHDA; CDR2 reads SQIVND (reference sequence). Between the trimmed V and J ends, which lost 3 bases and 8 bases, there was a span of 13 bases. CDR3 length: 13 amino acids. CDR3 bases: TGTGCCAGTAGTATCGGGCGGGGAAGGGAAGCTTTCTTT. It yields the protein CASSIGRGREAFF.

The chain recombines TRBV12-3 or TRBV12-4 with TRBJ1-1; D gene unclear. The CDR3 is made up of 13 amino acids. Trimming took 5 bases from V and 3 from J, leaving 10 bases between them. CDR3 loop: CASSHTEDTEAFF. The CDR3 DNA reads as TGTGCCAGCAGTCATACTGAGGACACTGAAGCTTTCTTT.